Many counts were recorded for the clone carrying this TCR beta chain. Germline loops: CDR1 SEHNR, CDR2 FQNEAQ (reference sequence). Trimming removed 0 bases from V and 1 base from J, with 9 bases in between. The length of the CDR3 is 15 residues. Template material for amplifying TCR beta CDR3 regions consisted of RNA transcripts. The HTBI primer set served for first-round RT-PCR of the TCR CDR3. TCRdb fed the multiplex PCR reads into MiXCR, producing one record per CDR3 protein. The repertoire holds 500,000 to 600,000 distinct CDR3 sequences, with 40% to 55% as singletons. This entry belongs to a study of T cells in Graves' hyperthyroidism and ophthalmopathy.

The chain joins TRBV7-9 to TRBJ1-1, with no clear D. This clonotype originated in an adult woman with Graves' disease, either hyperthyroidism or ophthalmopathy (not recorded which). Sequenced material: peripheral blood or thyroid tissue (not recorded which). The CDR3 is CASSLAKTRNTEAFF. CDR3 nucleotide sequence: TGTGCCAGCAGCTTAGCAAAGACTCGGAACACTGAAGCTTTCTTT.